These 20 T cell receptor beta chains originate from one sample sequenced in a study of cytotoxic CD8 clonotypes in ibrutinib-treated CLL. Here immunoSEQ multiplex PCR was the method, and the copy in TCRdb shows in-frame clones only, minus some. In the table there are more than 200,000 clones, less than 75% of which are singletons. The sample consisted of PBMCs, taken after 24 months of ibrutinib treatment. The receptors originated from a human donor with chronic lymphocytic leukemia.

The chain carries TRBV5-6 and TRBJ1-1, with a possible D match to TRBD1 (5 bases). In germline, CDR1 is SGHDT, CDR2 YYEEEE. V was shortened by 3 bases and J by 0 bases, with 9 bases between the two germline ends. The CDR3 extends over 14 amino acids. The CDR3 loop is CASSSRVMNTEAFF. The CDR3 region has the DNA TGTGCCAGCAGCTCCAGGGTCATGAACACTGAAGCTTTCTTT. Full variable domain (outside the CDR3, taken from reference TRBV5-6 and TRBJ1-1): DAGVTQSPTHLIKTRGQQVTLRCSPKSGHDTVSWYQQALGQGPQFIFQYYEEEERQRGNFPDRFSGHQFPNYSSELNVNALLLGDSALYLCASSSRVMNTEAFFGQGTRLTVV.

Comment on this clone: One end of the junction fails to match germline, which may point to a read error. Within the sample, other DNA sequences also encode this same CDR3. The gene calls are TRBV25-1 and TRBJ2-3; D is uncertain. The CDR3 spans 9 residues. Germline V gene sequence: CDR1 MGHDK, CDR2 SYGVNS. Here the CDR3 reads CASGDTQYF. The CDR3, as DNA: TGTGCCAGCGGTGATACGCAGTATTTT. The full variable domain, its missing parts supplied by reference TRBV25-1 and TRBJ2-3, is EADIYQTPRYLVIGTGKKITLECSQTMGHDKMYWYQQDPGMELHLIHYSYGVNSTEKGDLSSESTVSRIRTEHFPLTLESARPSHTSQYLCASGDTQYFGPGTRLTVL.

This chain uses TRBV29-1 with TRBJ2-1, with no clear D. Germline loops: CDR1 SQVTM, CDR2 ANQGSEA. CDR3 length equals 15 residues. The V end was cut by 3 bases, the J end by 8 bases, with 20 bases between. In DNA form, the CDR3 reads TGCAGCGTTGATGGGATGGCGGAGTGGGCGGATGAGCAGTTCTTC. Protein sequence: CSVDGMAEWADEQFF.

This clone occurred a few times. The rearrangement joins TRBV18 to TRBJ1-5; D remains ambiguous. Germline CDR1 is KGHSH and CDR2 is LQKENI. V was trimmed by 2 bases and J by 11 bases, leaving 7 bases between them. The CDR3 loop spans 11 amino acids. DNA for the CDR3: TGTGCCAGCTCACCAGGGGAAACCCAGCATTTT. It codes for CASSPGETQHF.

The DNA of the CDR3 is TGTGCCTGGAGTGGAGGGACATCGAACACTGAAGCTTTCTTT. Amino acids: CAWSGGTSNTEAFF. The chain joins TRBV30 to TRBJ1-1; possibly TRBD1 for D (6 bases). V was cut by 1 base and J by 1 base, with 10 bases left in between. CDR1 and CDR2 (germline): GTSNPN, SVGIG (reference sequence). The CDR3 is 14 residues long.

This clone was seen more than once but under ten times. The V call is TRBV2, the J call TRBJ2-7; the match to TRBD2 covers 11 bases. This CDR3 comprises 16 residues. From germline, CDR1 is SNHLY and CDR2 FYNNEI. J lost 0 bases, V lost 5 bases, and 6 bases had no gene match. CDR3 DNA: TGTGCCAGCAGTTCCCGACTAGCGGGGATCTCCTACGAGCAGTACTTC. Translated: CASSSRLAGISYEQYF.

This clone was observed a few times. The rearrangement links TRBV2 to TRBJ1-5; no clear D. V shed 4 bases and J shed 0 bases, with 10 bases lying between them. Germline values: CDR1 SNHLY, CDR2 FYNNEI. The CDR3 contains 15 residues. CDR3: CASSVTLYSNQPQHF. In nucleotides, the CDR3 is TGTGCCAGCAGTGTAACACTTTATAGCAATCAGCCCCAGCATTTT.

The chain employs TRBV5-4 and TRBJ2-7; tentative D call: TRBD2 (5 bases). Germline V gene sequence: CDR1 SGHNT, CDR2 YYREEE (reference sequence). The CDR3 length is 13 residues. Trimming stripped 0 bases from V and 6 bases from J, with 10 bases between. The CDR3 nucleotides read TGTGCCAGCAGCTTGGCCGAGGACTCCGAGCAGTACTTC. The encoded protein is CASSLAEDSEQYF.

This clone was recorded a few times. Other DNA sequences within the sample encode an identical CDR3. For the CDR3, the DNA is TGCAGTGCTAGCGGGACCTACGAGCAGTACTTC. Residues: CSASGTYEQYF. The chain combines TRBV20-1 with TRBJ2-7; TRBD2 is a possible D gene (5 bases). The CDR3 is 11 residues long. V lost 3 bases and J 2 bases, leaving 5 bases between the germline ends. CDR1 and CDR2 from the germline V gene are DFQATT and SNEGSKA (reference sequence).

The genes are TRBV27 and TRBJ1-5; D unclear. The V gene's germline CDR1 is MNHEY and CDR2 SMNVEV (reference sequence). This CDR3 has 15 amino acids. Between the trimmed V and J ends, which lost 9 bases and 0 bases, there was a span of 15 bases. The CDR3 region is CARLGSQVSNQPQHF. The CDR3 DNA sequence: TGTGCCAGACTGGGGTCCCAAGTTAGCAATCAGCCCCAGCATTTT.

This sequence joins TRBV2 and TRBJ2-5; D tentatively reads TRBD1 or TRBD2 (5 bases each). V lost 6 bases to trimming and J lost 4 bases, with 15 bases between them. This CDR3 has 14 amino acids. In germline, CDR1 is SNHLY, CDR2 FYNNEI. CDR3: CASSPRRGVETQYF. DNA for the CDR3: TGTGCCAGCAGCCCGCGCCGGGGCGTAGAGACCCAGTACTTC.

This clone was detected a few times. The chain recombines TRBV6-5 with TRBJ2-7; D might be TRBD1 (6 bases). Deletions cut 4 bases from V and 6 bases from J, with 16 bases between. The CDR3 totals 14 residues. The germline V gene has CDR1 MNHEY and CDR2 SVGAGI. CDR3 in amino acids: CASSSAGVRSEQYF. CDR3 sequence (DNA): TGTGCCAGCAGTTCCGCAGGGGTTCGATCCGAGCAGTACTTC.

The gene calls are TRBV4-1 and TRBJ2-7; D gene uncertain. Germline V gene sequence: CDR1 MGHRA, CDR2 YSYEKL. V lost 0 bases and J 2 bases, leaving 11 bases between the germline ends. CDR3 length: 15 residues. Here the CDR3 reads CASSQERAAPYEQYF. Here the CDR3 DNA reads TGCGCCAGCAGCCAAGAAAGGGCAGCTCCCTACGAGCAGTACTTC.

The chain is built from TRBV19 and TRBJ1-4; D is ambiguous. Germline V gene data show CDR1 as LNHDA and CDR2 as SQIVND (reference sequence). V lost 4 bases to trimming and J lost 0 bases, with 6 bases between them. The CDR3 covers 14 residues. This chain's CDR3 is CASSTRATNEKLFF. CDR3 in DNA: TGTGCCAGTAGTACACGGGCAACTAATGAAAAACTGTTTTTT.

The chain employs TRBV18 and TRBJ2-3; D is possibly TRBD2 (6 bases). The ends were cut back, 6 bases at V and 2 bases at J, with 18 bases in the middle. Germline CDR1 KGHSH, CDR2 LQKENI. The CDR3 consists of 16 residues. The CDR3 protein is CASSRGIIADTDTQYF. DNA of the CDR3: TGTGCCAGCTCCCGGGGGATCATAGCAGACACAGATACGCAGTATTTT. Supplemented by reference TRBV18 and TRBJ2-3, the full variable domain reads NAGVMQNPRHLVRRRGQEARLRCSPMKGHSHVYWYRQLPEEGLKFMVYLQKENIIDESGMPKERFSAEFPKEGPSILRIQQVVRGDSAAYFCASSRGIIADTDTQYFGPGTRLTVL.

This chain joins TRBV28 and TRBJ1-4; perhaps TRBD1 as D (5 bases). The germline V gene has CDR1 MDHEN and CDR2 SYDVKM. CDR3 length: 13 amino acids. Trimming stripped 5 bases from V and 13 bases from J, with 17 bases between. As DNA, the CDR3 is TGTGCCAGCAGTGATCGGAACAGGAGAATACTGTTTTTT. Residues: CASSDRNRRILFF.

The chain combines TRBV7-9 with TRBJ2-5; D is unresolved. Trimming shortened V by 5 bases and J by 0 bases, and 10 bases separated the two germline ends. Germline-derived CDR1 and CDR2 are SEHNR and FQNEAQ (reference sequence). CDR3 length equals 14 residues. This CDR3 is CASSPDKNQETQYF. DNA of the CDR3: TGTGCCAGCAGCCCTGACAAGAACCAAGAGACCCAGTACTTC.

The CDR3 bases are TGTGCCAGCAGTTCCCGGACAGGTAGCCAGCCCCAGCATTTT. Its translation is CASSSRTGSQPQHF. This chain links TRBV6-5 with TRBJ1-5, with 7 bases fitting TRBD1. The CDR3 sequence is 14 residues long. Germline CDR1 is MNHEY and CDR2 is SVGAGI. Losses at the gene ends were 4 bases for V and 7 bases for J; bases not matched to a gene: 7.

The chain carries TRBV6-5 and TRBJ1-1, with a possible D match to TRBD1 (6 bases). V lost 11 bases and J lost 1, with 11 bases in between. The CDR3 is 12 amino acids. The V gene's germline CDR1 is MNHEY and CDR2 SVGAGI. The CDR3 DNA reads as TGTGCCGCACAGGGTACGAACACTGAAGCTTTCTTT. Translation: CAAQGTNTEAFF.

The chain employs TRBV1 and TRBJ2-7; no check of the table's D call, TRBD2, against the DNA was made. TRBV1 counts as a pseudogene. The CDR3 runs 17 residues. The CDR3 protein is CTSSQDVTSGRASEQYF. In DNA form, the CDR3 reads TGCACCAGCAGCCAAGACGTGACTAGCGGGAGGGCAAGCGAGCAGTACTTC.